The 5 T cell receptor beta chains below come from one sample, sequenced in a study of T cell repertoires in cytomegalovirus infection. TCRdb fed the reads into MiXCR, producing one record per CDR3 protein. The sample shows around 530,000 distinct CDR3 sequences, roughly 29% of them seen only once. Sequencing was carried out using PBMCs. The receptor set was obtained from a human donor in good health (CMV status not recorded). Some clones in this sample may be carry-over from other donors' samples.

The chain joins TRBV27 to TRBJ2-7; TRBD1 matches 8 bases. CDR3 length: 14 residues. The V gene's germline CDR1 is MNHEY and CDR2 SMNVEV (reference sequence). The J segment lost 7 bases and the V segment lost 5 bases, leaving 10 bases of the junction unmatched. CDR3 amino acids: CASSGARGRGEQYV. In DNA form, the CDR3 reads TGTGCCAGCAGTGGGGCCAGGGGGCGCGGAGAGCAGTACGTC.

This clonotype was detected only a few times. The V gene is TRBV6-1, the J gene TRBJ1-1, with D possibly matching TRBD1 (6 bases). The CDR3 spans 13 residues. V lost 6 bases and J lost 6, with 14 bases in between. The germline V gene encodes CDR1 MNHNS and CDR2 SASEGT. CDR3 DNA: TGTGCCAGCAGAACAGGGAGTTGGGCTGAAGCTTTCTTT. Translating it yields CASRTGSWAEAFF.

This clonotype was detected a few times. The V and J genes are TRBV5-8 and TRBJ2-5; D tentatively reads TRBD1 or TRBD2 (5 bases each). Germline values: CDR1 SGHTS, CDR2 YDEGEE. This CDR3 has 15 amino acids. Trimming removed 1 base at V and 3 bases at J, with 13 bases between. CDR3 nucleotides: TGTGCCAGCAGCTTGCCCGGGACGGCCAAAGAGACCCAGTACTTC. Encoded protein: CASSLPGTAKETQYF.

The gene calls are TRBV7-3 and TRBJ2-2; D unclear. This CDR3 comprises 17 residues. Germline-derived CDR1 and CDR2 are SGHTA and FQGTGA. Deletions cut 1 base from V and 4 bases from J, with 16 bases between. As DNA, the CDR3 is TGTGCCAGCAGCTTAAACGACATTTTAACTTCCACCGGGGAGCTGTTTTTT. Translated: CASSLNDILTSTGELFF.

This clonotype was detected a few times. The J gene is TRBJ2-2, the V gene TRBV6-5; D not certain. Germline-derived CDR1 and CDR2 are MNHEY and SVGAGI. The V end lost 0 bases, the J end lost 4 bases, and 12 bases lay between the germline ends. CDR3 length equals 16 residues. The CDR3 here is CASSYSVGLTTGELFF. The CDR3 DNA follows: TGTGCCAGCAGTTACTCGGTGGGATTGACCACCGGGGAGCTGTTTTTT.